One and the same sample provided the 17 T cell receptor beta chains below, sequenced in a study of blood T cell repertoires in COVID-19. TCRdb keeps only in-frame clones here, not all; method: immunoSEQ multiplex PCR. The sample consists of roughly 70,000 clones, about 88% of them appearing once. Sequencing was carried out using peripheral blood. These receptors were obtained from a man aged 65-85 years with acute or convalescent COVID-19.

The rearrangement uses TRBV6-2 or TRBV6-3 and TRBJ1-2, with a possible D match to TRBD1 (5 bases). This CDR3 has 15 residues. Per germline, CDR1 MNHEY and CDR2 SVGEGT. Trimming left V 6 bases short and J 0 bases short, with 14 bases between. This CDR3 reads CASSSRGGANYGYTF. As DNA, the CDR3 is TGTGCCAGCAGCTCCCGGGGGGGGGCTAACTATGGCTACACCTTC.

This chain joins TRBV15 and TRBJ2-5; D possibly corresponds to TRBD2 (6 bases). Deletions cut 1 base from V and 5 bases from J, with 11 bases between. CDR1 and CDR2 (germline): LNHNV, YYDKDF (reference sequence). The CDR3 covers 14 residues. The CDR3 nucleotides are TGTGCCACCAGCAGAGGGCTAGCGAGGGAGACCCAGTACTTC. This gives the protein CATSRGLARETQYF.

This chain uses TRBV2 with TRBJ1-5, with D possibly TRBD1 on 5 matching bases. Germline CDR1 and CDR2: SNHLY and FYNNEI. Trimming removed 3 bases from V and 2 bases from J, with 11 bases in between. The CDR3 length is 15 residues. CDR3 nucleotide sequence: TGTGCCAGCAGTGAGCGCAGGGTTGGCAATCAGCCCCAGCATTTT. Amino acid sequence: CASSERRVGNQPQHF.

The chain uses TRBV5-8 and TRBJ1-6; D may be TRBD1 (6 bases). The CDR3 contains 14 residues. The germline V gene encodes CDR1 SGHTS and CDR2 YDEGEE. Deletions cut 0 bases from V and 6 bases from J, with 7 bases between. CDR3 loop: CASSLGQVNSPLHF. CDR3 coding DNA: TGTGCCAGCAGCTTGGGACAGGTTAATTCACCCCTCCACTTT.

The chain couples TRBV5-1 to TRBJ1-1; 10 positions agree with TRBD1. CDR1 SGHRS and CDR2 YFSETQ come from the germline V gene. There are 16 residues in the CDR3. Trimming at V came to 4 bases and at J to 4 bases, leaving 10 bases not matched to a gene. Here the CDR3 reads CASSRNPGTGVTEAFF. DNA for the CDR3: TGCGCCAGCAGCCGGAATCCCGGGACAGGGGTCACTGAAGCTTTCTTT.

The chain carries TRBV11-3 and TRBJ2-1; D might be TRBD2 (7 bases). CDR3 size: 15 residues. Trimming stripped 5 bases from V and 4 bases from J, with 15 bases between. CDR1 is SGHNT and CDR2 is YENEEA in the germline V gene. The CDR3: CASSIWGGPYNEQFF. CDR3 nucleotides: TGTGCCAGCAGCATCTGGGGGGGCCCATACAATGAGCAGTTCTTC.

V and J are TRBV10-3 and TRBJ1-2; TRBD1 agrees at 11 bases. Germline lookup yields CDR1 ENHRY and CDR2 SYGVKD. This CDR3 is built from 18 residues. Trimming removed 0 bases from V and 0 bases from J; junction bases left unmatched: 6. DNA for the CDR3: TGTGCCATCAGTGAGTCGATGGGGACAGGGGGAACTAACTATGGCTACACCTTC. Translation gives CAISESMGTGGTNYGYTF.

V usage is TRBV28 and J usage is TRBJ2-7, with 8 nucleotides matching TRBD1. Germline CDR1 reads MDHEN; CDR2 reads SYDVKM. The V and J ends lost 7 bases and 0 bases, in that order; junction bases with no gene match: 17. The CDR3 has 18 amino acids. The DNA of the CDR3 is TGTGCCAGCAATCCCCCTCTTGGACAGGGCAGAAGCTCCTACGAGCAGTACTTC. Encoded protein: CASNPPLGQGRSSYEQYF.

Here the CDR3 DNA reads TGTGCCTGGGGGACAGGGGGCTCTGGGGCCAACGTCCTGACTTTC. Translating gives CAWGTGGSGANVLTF. The chain is built from TRBV30 and TRBJ2-6; 11 nucleotides line up with TRBD1. The CDR3 runs 15 residues. The V gene end was trimmed by 5 bases and the J gene end by 0 bases; junction bases not matched to a gene: 0. CDR1 and CDR2 (germline): GTSNPN, SVGIG (reference sequence).

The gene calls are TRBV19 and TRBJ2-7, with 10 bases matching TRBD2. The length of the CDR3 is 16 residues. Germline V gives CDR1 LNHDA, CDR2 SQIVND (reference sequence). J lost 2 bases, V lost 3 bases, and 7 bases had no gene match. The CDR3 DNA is TGTGCCAGTAGTATTGGGAGCGGGGGGGGTCCCTACGAGCAGTACTTC. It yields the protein CASSIGSGGGPYEQYF.

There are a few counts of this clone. CDR3 nucleotides: TGTGCCAGCAGCACAGGGGATATCGGTCAGCCCCAGCATTTT. Translated: CASSTGDIGQPQHF. V and J are TRBV7-2 and TRBJ1-5, with 7 positions matching TRBD1. CDR3 length: 14 amino acids. V trimming: 5 bases; J trimming: 6 bases; junction bases outside the gene matches: 7. Germline V CDR1 and CDR2: SGHTA, FQGNSA. The complete variable domain, with remaining parts taken from reference TRBV7-2 and TRBJ1-5, reads GAGVSQSPSNKVTEKGKDVELRCDPISGHTALYWYRQSLGQGLEFLIYFQGNSAPDKSGLPSDRFSAERTGGSVSTLTIQRTQQEDSAVYLCASSTGDIGQPQHFGDGTRLSIL.

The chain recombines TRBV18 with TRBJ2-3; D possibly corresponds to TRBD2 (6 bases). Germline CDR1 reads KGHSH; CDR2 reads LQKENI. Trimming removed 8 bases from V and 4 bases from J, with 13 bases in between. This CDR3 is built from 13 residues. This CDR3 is CASRSAGSDTQYF. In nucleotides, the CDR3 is TGTGCCAGCCGCTCGGCGGGGTCAGATACGCAGTATTTT.

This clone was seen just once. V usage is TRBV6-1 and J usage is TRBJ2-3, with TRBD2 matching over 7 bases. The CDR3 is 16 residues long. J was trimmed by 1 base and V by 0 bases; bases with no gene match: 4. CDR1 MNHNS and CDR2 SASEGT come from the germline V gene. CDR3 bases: TGTGCCAGCAGTGAAGCGGTTCGGGGGGGCACAGATACGCAGTATTTT. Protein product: CASSEAVRGGTDTQYF.

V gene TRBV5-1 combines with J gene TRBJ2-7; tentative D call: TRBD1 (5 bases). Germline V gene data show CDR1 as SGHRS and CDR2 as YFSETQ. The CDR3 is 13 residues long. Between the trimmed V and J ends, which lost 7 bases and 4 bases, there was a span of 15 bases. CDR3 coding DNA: TGCGCCAGCTCCCTTGACAGACGATACGAGCAGTACTTC. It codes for CASSLDRRYEQYF.

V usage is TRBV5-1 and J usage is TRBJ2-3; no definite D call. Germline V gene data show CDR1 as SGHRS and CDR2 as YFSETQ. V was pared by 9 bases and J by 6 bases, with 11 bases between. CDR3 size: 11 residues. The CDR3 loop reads CATIVSDTQYF. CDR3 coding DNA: TGCGCCACCATCGTCAGTGATACGCAGTATTTT.

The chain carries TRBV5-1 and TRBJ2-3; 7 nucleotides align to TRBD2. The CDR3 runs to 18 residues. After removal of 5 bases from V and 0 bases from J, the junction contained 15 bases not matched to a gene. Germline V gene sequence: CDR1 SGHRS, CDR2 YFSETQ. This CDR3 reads CASRLLGSGYSSTDTQYF. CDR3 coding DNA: TGCGCCAGCAGGCTCCTGGGTAGCGGGTACTCTAGCACAGATACGCAGTATTTT.

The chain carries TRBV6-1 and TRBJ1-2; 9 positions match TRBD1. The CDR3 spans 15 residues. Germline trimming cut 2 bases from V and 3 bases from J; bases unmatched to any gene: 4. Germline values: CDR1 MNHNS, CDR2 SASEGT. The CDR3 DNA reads TGTGCCAGCAGTGAACTACAGGGGGCTCACTATGGCTACACCTTC. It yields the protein CASSELQGAHYGYTF.